Shown below are 5 T cell receptor beta chains from a single sample sequenced in a study of T cell clonality in common variable immunodeficiency. For these receptors, no antigen is known. Study-level findings and limits: Fewer deletions and N-nucleotide insertions were reportedly seen in common variable immunodeficiency TCR beta sequences.

The data were produced by immunoSEQ multiplex PCR, yet TCRdb's version contains in-frame clones alone and is incomplete. The listing records around 16,000 clones. Source material: peripheral blood mononuclear cells. The receptors here all came from a human donor with common variable immunodeficiency.

For this clone: With the read ending 3 residues before the CDR3 end, the germline J gene is used to fill in that end. The V and J genes are TRBV5-1 and TRBJ1-1, with 9 nucleotides matching TRBD1. V trimming: 4 bases; J trimming: 6 bases; junction bases outside the gene matches: 7. Germline V gene sequence: CDR1 SGHRS, CDR2 YFSETQ. The CDR3 totals 14 residues. The CDR3 bases that were read are TGCGCCAGCAGCAGGGAAACAGGGGGCTCTGAA. Translating it yields CASSRETGGSE. The full CDR3 protein is CASSRETGGSEAFF.

Notes on this clone: The read halts 3 residues ahead of the CDR3 end, with the missing end drawn from the germline J gene. The chain recombines TRBV14 with TRBJ2-7; weak D call: TRBD1 (6 bases). This CDR3 contains 18 residues. The V gene lost 0 bases and the J gene lost 0 bases, with 18 bases spanning the gap. Germline CDR1 is SGHDN and CDR2 is FVKESK. CDR3 region: CASSQDRGLRGSSYEQYF. The CDR3 DNA, read in part, is TGTGCCAGCAGCCAAGATCGGGGTTTGAGGGGGAGCTCCTACGAG.

As regards this clone: The CDR3 end falls 3 residues outside the read, so it is completed with the germline J gene. The genes are TRBV20-1 and TRBJ2-7; a weak D match, TRBD2 (7 bases). The germline V gene has CDR1 DFQATT and CDR2 SNEGSKA (reference sequence). The CDR3 is 14 amino acids. Trimming removed 6 bases at V and 1 base at J, with 16 bases between. CDR3 residues: CSAPPRGQSYEQYF. The covered CDR3 bases are TGCAGTGCCCCACCGCGGGGGCAATCCTACGAG.

Judged by frequency, this clone is medium-sized. The read is 3 residues too short to cover the CDR3 end, so that end is filled in from the germline J gene. V is TRBV11-2 and J is TRBJ2-1; D possibly corresponds to TRBD2 (8 bases). Germline values: CDR1 SGHAT, CDR2 FQNNGV. This CDR3 is 15 amino acids long. V was shortened by 3 bases and J by 6 bases, with 15 bases between the two germline ends. The CDR3 sequence: CASSLGLDRVNEQFF. The sequenced part of the CDR3 DNA is TGTGCCAGCAGCTTGGGACTAGACAGGGTCAATGAG.

Concerning this clone itself: Read sequence stops 3 residues before the CDR3 end, and the germline J gene provides the missing end. This rearrangement joins TRBV11-3 to TRBJ2-7, with 7 bases identical to TRBD1. With 5 bases clipped from V and 5 bases from J, the junction kept 3 bases outside the gene matches. CDR1 SGHNT and CDR2 YENEEA come from the germline V gene. CDR3 length equals 12 residues. The CDR3 is CASSPTGNEQYF. The CDR3 DNA, read in part, is TGTGCCAGCAGCCCGACAGGGAACGAG.